Listed below are T cell receptor beta chains from one sample, sequenced in a study of cytomegalovirus exposure and HLA in healthy donors. The repertoire was sequenced with immunoSEQ multiplex PCR; TCRdb's copy has only in-frame clones and lacks some. The table shows 150,000 to 180,000 clones, with around 84% occurring only once. Specimen: PBMCs. The receptors derive from a human donor in good health. The CDR3 runs from the conserved cysteine through the conserved F or W. The order of the fields is D gene, V gene, J gene, clone size, CDR3 length, CDR3 DNA, CDR3 protein. A D gene is named only where the DNA matches it firmly. The size entry is marked missing in some rows and otherwise reads once, few, many or a size class.

TRBD2	TRBV11-2	TRBJ2-3	.	18	TGTGCCAGCAGCTCCCGACTAGCGGGGGTCGCTAGCACAGATACGCAGTATTTT	CASSSRLAGVASTDTQYF
.	TRBV28	TRBJ1-1	.	12	TGTGCCAGCAGAGACCGGGAGACTGAAGCTTTCTTT	CASRDRETEAFF
.	TRBV5-1	TRBJ1-6	.	18	TGCGCCAGCAGCTCGGAACCCAGGGGAAGCTCCTATAATTCACCCCTCCACTTT	CASSSEPRGSSYNSPLHF
TRBD2	TRBV27	TRBJ2-7	once	18	TGTGCCAGCAGTCCCCATGGGACTAGCGGGAGCTCGGGTTACGAGCAGTACTTC	CASSPHGTSGSSGYEQYF
.	TRBV27	TRBJ1-6	.	13	TGTGCCAGCAGTCGAGGGGGGGGGTCACCCCTCCACTTT	CASSRGGGSPLHF
.	TRBV27	TRBJ2-7	.	18	TGTGCCAGCAGTTCGAATACCGTCTGGGGGCGCGTCCCCTACGAGCAGTACTTC	CASSSNTVWGRVPYEQYF
TRBD1	TRBV5-1	TRBJ2-5	.	15	TGCGCCAGCAGCTTGGTTGGACAGGGAGAAGAGACCCAGTACTTC	CASSLVGQGEETQYF
.	TRBV5-8	TRBJ1-5	.	17	TGTGCCAGCAGCTTGGCGGCGGGAACTTATAGCAATCAGCCCCAGCATTTT	CASSLAAGTYSNQPQHF
.	TRBV7-9	TRBJ1-1	.	15	TGTGCCAGCAGCTTATTTCCCAATTTGAACACTGAAGCTTTCTTT	CASSLFPNLNTEAFF
TRBD1	TRBV6-5	TRBJ2-7	few	15	TGTGCCAGCAGTCATACGACAGGGACCTCCTACGAGCAGTACTTC	CASSHTTGTSYEQYF
TRBD1	TRBV5-1	TRBJ1-5	.	13	TGCGCCAGCAGCCTTCAGGGGGATCAGCCCCAGCATTTT	CASSLQGDQPQHF
TRBD1	TRBV27	TRBJ1-1	.	15	TGTGCCAGCAGCATCAGGGGGCCCCCATCCCCTGAAGCTTTCTTT	CASSIRGPPSPEAFF
.	TRBV6-5	TRBJ2-3	.	14	TGTGCCAGCAGTTACAGGCCCCACGGGGATACGCAGTATTTT	CASSYRPHGDTQYF
.	TRBV5-1	TRBJ2-7	.	12	TGCGCCAGCAGACGGAGCTCCTACGAGCAGTACTTC	CASRRSSYEQYF
TRBD2	TRBV5-1	TRBJ2-3	few	16	TGCGCCAGCAGTTTTCGGACTAGCACCTACACAGATACGCAGTATTTT	CASSFRTSTYTDTQYF
.	TRBV29-1	TRBJ2-3	.	12	TGCAGCGTTGAACAGGGAACAGATACGCAGTATTTT	CSVEQGTDTQYF
.	TRBV19	TRBJ2-1	.	18	TGTGCCAGTAGTAACCCTCAGTGGGGGGTGAGCTCCTACAATGAGCAGTTCTTC	CASSNPQWGVSSYNEQFF
TRBD2	TRBV10-3	TRBJ2-1	.	13	TGTGCCATCAGTGACGGCGGGGGGCCTTATGAGTTCTTC	CAISDGGGPYEFF
TRBD1	TRBV23-1	TRBJ1-4	.	17	TGCGCCAGCAGTCAAGGGACAGGGTTACATAAAAACGAAAAACTGTTTTTT	CASSQGTGLHKNEKLFF
.	TRBV6-5	TRBJ1-1	.	14	TGTGCCAGCAGTTACGGGCCCTGGTCCACTGAAGCTTTCTTT	CASSYGPWSTEAFF
.	TRBV9	TRBJ1-2	.	18	TGTGCCAGCAGCGGGAACGCTGGGGGGGCAGGTGGGATGCGGGGCTACACCTTC	CASSGNAGGAGGMRGYTF
TRBD1	TRBV5-1	TRBJ1-2	.	17	TGCGCCAGCAGCTTGGCGGGACAGAGGAGGGGATATGATGGCTACACCTTC	CASSLAGQRRGYDGYTF
.	TRBV2	TRBJ1-1	.	11	TGTGCCAGCACGGGAAACACTGAAGCTTTCTTT	CASTGNTEAFF
TRBD2	TRBV6-5	TRBJ2-1	.	15	TGTGCCAGCAGCGTAGGACTAGCGGGAGTAGAAGAGCAGTTCTTC	CASSVGLAGVEEQFF